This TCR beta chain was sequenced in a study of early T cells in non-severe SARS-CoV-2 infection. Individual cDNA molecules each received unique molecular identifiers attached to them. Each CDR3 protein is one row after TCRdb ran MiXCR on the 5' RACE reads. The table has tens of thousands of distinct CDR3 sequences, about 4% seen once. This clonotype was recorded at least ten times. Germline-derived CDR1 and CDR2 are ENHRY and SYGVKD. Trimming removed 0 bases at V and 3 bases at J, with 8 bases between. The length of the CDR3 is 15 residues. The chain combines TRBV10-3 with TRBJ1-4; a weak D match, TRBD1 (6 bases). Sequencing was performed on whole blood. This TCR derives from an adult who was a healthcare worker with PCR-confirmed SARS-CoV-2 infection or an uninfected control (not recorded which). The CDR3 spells CAISESDSSNEKLFF. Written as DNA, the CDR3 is TGTGCCATCAGTGAGTCGGACAGTTCTAATGAAAAACTGTTTTTT.